This T cell receptor (beta chain) derives from a study of shared clonotypes between healthy human individuals (dated by TCRdb to the early 2020s). Regarding the research as a whole: The cohort comprised two women and a few men aged 18 to 49 years. Per donor, three plates each were used for CD4 naive and CD4 memory, two for CD8 naive, and one for CD8 memory. To estimate repertoire size and how much clonotypes are shared between individuals, the study performed deep sequencing of blood TCR repertoires from a few healthy adults. Libraries were prepared and TCR repertoires were sequenced by different laboratories using diverse techniques, in order to increase sequencing depth and limit assay-specific biases. Each donor's leukapheresis produced roughly between about 0.8 and 8.9 billion PBMCs. General findings and caveats noted by the study authors: Sharing across several donors was observed for about 5% of naive CD4, 3.5% of naive CD8, roughly 2.4% of memory CD4, and roughly 0.43% of memory CD8 clonotypes. Naive subsets generally had larger estimated clonotype richness than memory subsets did. The genetic and exposure-history diversity represented was limited by the small number of donors. Based on pairwise subsampling, the degree of clonotype sharing among donors was expected to be affected by sequencing depth. Sampling was restricted to blood, and TCR repertoires in tissues likely differ from the TCR repertoires found in blood. Compared with non-shared clonotypes, the clonotypes found in all four sorted-subset donors had higher generation probabilities. Incomplete sequencing was indicated by rarefaction of sorted-subset datasets, despite the large sequencing depth.

As regards this clone: Its antigen is currently not known. Nothing much larger sits one base from this clone, and base qualities are not available.

The donors were healthy, HIV-negative adults with no recently reported acute infections or vaccinations. Every donor was a Caucasian adult residing in Nashville, Tennessee, USA. CD4+ T cells were enriched by magnetic negative selection; naive cells were then positively selected on CD45RA, and the negative fraction formed the memory subset. After blood collection by leukapheresis, PBMCs were isolated using Ficoll-Histopaque density gradient centrifugation and then cryopreserved in the vapor phase of liquid nitrogen. Analytical flow cytometry was used to check the purity and quantity of each magnetically sorted T cell population. From each sorted fraction, genomic DNA was isolated and quantified by UV absorbance on a Nanodrop 2000c. Using the deep immunoSEQ assay, multiplex PCR amplified TCR CDR3 regions from genomic DNA. For each cell subset, the extracted genomic DNA was distributed evenly across all wells of several immunoSEQ 96-well plates, and each plate served as one replicate. For sorted subsets, approximately 200 ng of genomic DNA, equivalent to roughly 33,000 T cell genomes, went into each replicate PCR. Purified libraries were quantified with a Qubit 3.0 fluorometer, sized on a Bioanalyzer 2100, and re-quantified with the KAPA Library Quantification kit. Each immunoSEQ 96-well plate was sequenced on its own single-read 150-cycle Illumina NextSeq 550 flow cell. In the authors' own workflow: Because the immunoSEQ output included only junctional sequences and no quality scores, the filtering could not be the same as the filtering used for full-length reads. Sequences were annotated with PyIR, a Python wrapper for IgBLAST v1.9, and V/J genes and CDR3 were assigned using IMGT germline references. Reads were filtered out if the reads had weak V/J assignments (E-value above 1e-6), no CDR3, stop codons, out-of-frame junctions, or ambiguous translated residues. V3J clonotypes were defined as sequences sharing an identical inferred V gene, J gene, and CDR3 amino acid sequence. To compute the percentage overlap between repertoires, the number of shared unique clonotypes was divided by the size of the smaller repertoire. Richness of each repertoire was evaluated using RTK rarefaction, the Chao1 estimator, and Recon v2.1 estimates of unobserved clonotypes. OLGA was used to compute generation probabilities for all TCRbeta clonotypes that the gDNA method yielded from a handful of donors. Sourced from immuneACCESS, this table was stored by TCRdb with only in-frame sequences that have V and J called. A share of the clones is absent; for the studies checked, an unresolved V gene accounts for under half, and the remainder has no known explanation. That table furnishes V, J and clone size, whereas the DNA furnished D and trimming. Across this sample there are roughly 1,100,000 clones, with about 80% seen only once. Of the sample, 1.2% to 1.5% is held by the ten largest clones.

Sample: memory CD4+ T cells sorted from blood. What the cell subset or site label conveys for this sample: CD45RA-negative fraction. This receptor was obtained from a man aged 18-30 years in good health.

The CDR3 region: CASGLARTSGRPVADTQYF. The sequenced DNA is TGTGCTAGTGGTTTGGCAAGGACTAGCGGGAGGCCTGTCGCAGATACGCAGTATTTT. The V and J segments used are TRBV12-5 and TRBJ2-3; the junction holds 14 bases that match TRBD2. CDR3 length: 19 amino acids, cysteine to phenylalanine. CDR3 DNA only is kept here, 57 bases in frame from base 1. The germline V and J ends show losses of 1 base and 4 bases respectively, and no gene match explains 10 bases of the junction. For CDR1 and CDR2, the germline V gene lists LGHNT and FRNRAP. With the portions outside the CDR3 filled from the reference TRBV12-5 and TRBJ2-3 genes, the complete variable region becomes DARVTQTPRHKVTEMGQEVTMRCQPILGHNTVFWYRQTMMQGLELLAYFRNRAPLDDSGMPKDRFSAEMPDATLATLKIQPSEPRDSAVYFCASGLARTSGRPVADTQYFGPGTRLTVL.